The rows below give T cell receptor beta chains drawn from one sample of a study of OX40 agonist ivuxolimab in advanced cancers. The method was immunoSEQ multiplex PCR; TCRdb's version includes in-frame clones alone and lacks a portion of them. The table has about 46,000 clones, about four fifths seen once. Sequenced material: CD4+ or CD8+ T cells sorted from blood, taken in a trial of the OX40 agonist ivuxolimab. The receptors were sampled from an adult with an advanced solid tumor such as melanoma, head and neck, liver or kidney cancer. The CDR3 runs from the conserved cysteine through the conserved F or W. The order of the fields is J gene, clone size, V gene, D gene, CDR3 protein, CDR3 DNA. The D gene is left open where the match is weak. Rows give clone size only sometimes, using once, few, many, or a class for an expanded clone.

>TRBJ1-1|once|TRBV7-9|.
CASSPAGSTEAFF
TGTGCCAGCAGCCCCGCCGGCTCCACTGAAGCTTTCTTT
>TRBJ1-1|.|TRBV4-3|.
CASSLGLGNTEAFF
TGCGCCAGCAGCTTAGGATTGGGAAACACTGAAGCTTTCTTT
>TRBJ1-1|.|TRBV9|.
CASSRGHLNTEAFF
TGTGCCAGCAGCCGGGGACACTTGAACACTGAAGCTTTCTTT
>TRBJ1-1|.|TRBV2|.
CASSSEADTEAFF
TGTGCCAGCAGTTCAGAGGCGGACACTGAAGCTTTCTTT
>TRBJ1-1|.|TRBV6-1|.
CASSENVPYTEAFF
TGTGCCAGCAGTGAGAACGTCCCGTACACTGAAGCTTTCTTT
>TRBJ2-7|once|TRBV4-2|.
CASSQDNSPPYEQYF
TGTGCCAGCAGCCAAGATAACAGTCCTCCCTACGAGCAGTACTTC
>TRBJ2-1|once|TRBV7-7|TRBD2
CASSLDGLAVNEQFF
TGTGCCAGCAGCTTAGATGGTCTAGCGGTAAATGAGCAGTTCTTC
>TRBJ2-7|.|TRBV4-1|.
CASSQVGGNSYEQYF
TGCGCCAGCAGCCAAGTAGGAGGGAACTCCTACGAGCAGTACTTC
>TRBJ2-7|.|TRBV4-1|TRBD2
CASSQGEGWEQYF
TGCGCCAGCAGCCAAGGGGAGGGGTGGGAGCAGTACTTC
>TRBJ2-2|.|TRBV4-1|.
CASSQENRGWNTGELFF
TGCGCCAGCAGCCAAGAAAACCGGGGCTGGAACACCGGGGAGCTGTTTTTT
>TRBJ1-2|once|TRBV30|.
CAWSVARGLYGYTF
TGTGCCTGGAGTGTCGCGAGGGGCCTCTATGGCTACACCTTC
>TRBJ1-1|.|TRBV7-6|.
CASSSDSPIEQAFF
TGTGCCAGCAGCTCTGACAGTCCGATCGAACAAGCTTTCTTT
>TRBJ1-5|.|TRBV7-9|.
CASSRQVNQPQHF
TGTGCCAGCAGCCGACAGGTCAATCAGCCCCAGCATTTT
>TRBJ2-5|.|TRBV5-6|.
CASSFVVPDLRGTQYF
TGTGCCAGCAGCTTCGTAGTTCCGGACCTTAGGGGGACCCAGTACTTC
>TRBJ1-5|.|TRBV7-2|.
CASSLLGGNQPQHF
TGTGCCAGCAGCTTATTGGGGGGCAATCAGCCCCAGCATTTT
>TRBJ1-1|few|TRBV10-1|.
CASSERGFTEAFF
TGCGCCAGCAGTGAAAGGGGATTCACTGAAGCTTTCTTT
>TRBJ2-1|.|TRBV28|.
CASSFTGSEQFF
TGTGCCAGCAGTTTCACAGGGAGCGAGCAGTTCTTC
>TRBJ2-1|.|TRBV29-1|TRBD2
CSATGTSGGIAYNEQFF
TGCAGCGCCACCGGGACTAGCGGGGGGATCGCCTACAATGAGCAGTTCTTC
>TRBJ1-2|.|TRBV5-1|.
CASGRDPEGGYTF
TGCGCCAGCGGGCGAGACCCCGAGGGTGGCTACACCTTC
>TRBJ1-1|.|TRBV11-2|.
CASSILTGMNTEAFF
TGTGCCAGCAGCATACTGACAGGCATGAACACTGAAGCTTTCTTT
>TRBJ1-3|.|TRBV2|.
CASSVELSGNTIYF
TGTGCCAGCAGTGTCGAGCTCTCTGGAAACACCATATATTTT
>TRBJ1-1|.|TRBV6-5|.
CASRETVNTEAFF
TGTGCCAGCAGAGAGACAGTGAACACTGAAGCTTTCTTT
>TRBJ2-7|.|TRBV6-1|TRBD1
CASSGTGSYEQYF
TGTGCCAGCAGTGGGACAGGTTCTTACGAGCAGTACTTC
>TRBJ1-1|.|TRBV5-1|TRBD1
CASSLGTGRVNTEAFF
TGCGCCAGCAGCCTGGGGACAGGGCGGGTGAACACTGAAGCTTTCTTT
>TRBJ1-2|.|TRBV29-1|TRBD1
CSARTGDGYGYTF
TGCAGCGCTAGGACAGGGGACGGCTATGGCTACACCTTC
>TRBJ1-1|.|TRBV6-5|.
CASSRDYRTEAFF
TGTGCCAGCAGTCGGGACTACAGGACTGAAGCTTTCTTT
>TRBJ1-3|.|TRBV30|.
CAWSDGVSGNTIYF
TGTGCCTGGAGTGACGGGGTCTCTGGAAACACCATATATTTT
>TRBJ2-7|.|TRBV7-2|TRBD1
CASSLWAQGAREQYF
TGTGCCAGCAGCTTATGGGCACAGGGGGCGCGAGAGCAGTACTTC
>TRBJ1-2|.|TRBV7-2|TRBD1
CASSSLSPDRVF
TGTGCCAGCAGCTCCCTATCACCGGACAGGGTCTTC
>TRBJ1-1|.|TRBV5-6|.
CASSFMVVEKAFF
TGTGCCAGCAGCTTTATGGTCGTTGAGAAAGCTTTCTTT
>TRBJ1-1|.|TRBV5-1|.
CASSLGREQVMNTEAFF
TGCGCCAGCAGCTTGGGGCGTGAGCAGGTCATGAACACTGAAGCTTTCTTT
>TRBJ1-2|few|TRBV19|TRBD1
CASRRSGQGDYGYTF
TGTGCCAGTCGCAGATCGGGACAGGGCGACTATGGCTACACCTTC
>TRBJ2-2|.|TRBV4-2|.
CASSQQSGAGSTGELFF
TGTGCCAGCAGCCAACAGTCGGGGGCGGGAAGCACCGGGGAGCTGTTTTTT
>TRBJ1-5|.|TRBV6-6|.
CASTQDSSNQPQHF
TGTGCCAGCACCCAGGACAGTAGCAATCAGCCCCAGCATTTT
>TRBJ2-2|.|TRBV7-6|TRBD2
CASSSTSGGAGELFF
TGTGCCAGCAGCTCGACTAGCGGGGGGGCCGGGGAGCTGTTTTTT
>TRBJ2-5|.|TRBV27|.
CASMHGPATQYF
TGTGCCAGCATGCACGGACCGGCGACCCAGTACTTC
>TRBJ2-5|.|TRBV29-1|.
CSVDRGAETQYF
TGCAGCGTTGATAGGGGCGCTGAGACCCAGTACTTC
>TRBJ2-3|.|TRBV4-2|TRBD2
CASTRDYTASTDTQYF
TGTGCCAGCACCCGGGACTATACCGCTAGCACAGATACGCAGTATTTT
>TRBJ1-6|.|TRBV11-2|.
CASSLDGPNNSPLHF
TGTGCCAGCAGCTTAGACGGACCGAATAATTCACCCCTCCACTTT
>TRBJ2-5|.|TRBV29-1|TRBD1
CSVGDREEETQYF
TGCAGCGTTGGGGACAGGGAAGAAGAGACCCAGTACTTC
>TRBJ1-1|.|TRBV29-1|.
CSVDASLNMNTEAFF
TGCAGCGTTGATGCTTCCCTAAATATGAACACTGAAGCTTTCTTT
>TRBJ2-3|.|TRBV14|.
CASSLRRLEDTQYF
TGTGCCAGCAGCCTGCGGAGGCTTGAGGATACGCAGTATTTT
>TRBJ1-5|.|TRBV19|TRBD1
CASSSGQGGNQPQHF
TGTGCCAGTAGCAGTGGACAGGGGGGCAATCAGCCCCAGCATTTT
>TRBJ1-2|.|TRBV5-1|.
CASSLSGGANYGYTF
TGCGCCAGCAGCTTGTCCGGGGGAGCTAACTATGGCTACACCTTC
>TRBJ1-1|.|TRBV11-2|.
CASSLLNTEAFF
TGTGCCAGCAGCTTACTGAACACTGAAGCTTTCTTT
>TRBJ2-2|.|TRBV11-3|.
CASSLMSGPNTGELFF
TGTGCCAGCAGCTTAATGAGCGGACCGAACACCGGGGAGCTGTTTTTT
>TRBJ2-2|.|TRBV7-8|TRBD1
CASSLVGTGGRTGELFF
TGTGCCAGCAGCTTAGTAGGGACAGGGGGTAGGACCGGGGAGCTGTTTTTT
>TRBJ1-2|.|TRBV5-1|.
CASSLDSYYGYTF
TGCGCCAGCAGCTTGGATTCGTACTATGGCTACACCTTC
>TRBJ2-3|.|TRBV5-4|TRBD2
CASSLDSGRMDTQYF
TGTGCCAGCAGCTTGGATAGCGGGAGGATGGATACGCAGTATTTT
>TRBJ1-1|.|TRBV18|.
CASSGDRRENTEAFF
TGTGCCAGCTCAGGAGATCGGCGGGAGAACACTGAAGCTTTCTTT
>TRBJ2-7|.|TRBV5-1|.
CASSVQGSISYEQYF
TGCGCCAGCAGCGTTCAGGGTTCCATCTCCTACGAGCAGTACTTC
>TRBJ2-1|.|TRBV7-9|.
CASSWDNNEQFF
TGTGCCAGCAGCTGGGACAACAATGAGCAGTTCTTC
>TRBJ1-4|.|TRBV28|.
CASSPQRAGLGEKLFF
TGTGCCAGCAGCCCTCAGAGGGCCGGGTTGGGGGAAAAACTGTTTTTT
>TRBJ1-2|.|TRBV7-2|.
CASSLGRQANFYGYTF
TGTGCCAGCAGCTTAGGTCGGCAGGCGAACTTCTATGGCTACACCTTC
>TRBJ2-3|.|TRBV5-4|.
CASSSSPGADTQYF
TGTGCCAGCAGCTCCTCCCCCGGGGCAGATACGCAGTATTTT
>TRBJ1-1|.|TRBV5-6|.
CASSLTSWETEAFF
TGTGCCAGCAGCTTGACGTCTTGGGAAACTGAAGCTTTCTTT
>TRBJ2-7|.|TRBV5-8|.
CASSLKGASSYEQYF
TGTGCCAGCAGCTTGAAAGGGGCCTCCTCCTACGAGCAGTACTTC
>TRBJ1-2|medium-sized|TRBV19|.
CASSIAGFNYGYTF
TGTGCCAGTAGTATTGCAGGGTTCAACTATGGCTACACCTTC
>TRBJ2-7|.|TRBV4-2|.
CASSQASASYEQYF
TGTGCCAGCAGCCAGGCCTCAGCCTCCTACGAGCAGTACTTC
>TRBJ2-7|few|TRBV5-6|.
CASSLSAGIGIYEQYF
TGTGCCAGCAGCTTGTCGGCAGGGATTGGAATCTACGAGCAGTACTTC